The following is a T cell receptor beta chain sequence with its context. Its antigen is not yet known. Per-base qualities were not stored, and no clone one base away is much larger. All donors were healthy Caucasians. The data originate from a study of identical twins (dated by TCRdb to the mid-2010s). With respect to the entire study: To test whether fetal clonotypes persist, the study used deep sequencing on TCR alpha and beta repertoires from monozygotic twins, unrelated adults of various ages, and cord blood. To rule out contamination, the twin experiments were replicated at different times with different library preparation protocols. General study outcomes and caveats: Abundant cord blood beta clonotypes had fewer insertions, young adult naive repertoires showed a similar but weaker trend, and memory repertoires showed no such trend. Compared with coincidental sharing between unrelated individuals, out-of-frame TCR alpha sequences shared between twins showed an excess of sequences with low generation probability. A weaker excess of twin sharing was found in beta out-of-frame sequences because the signal-to-noise ratio was lowered by fewer shared sequences. Because the same donors could not be followed over many years, the conclusions relied on cross-sectional statistical analysis. Recombination models systematically underestimated out-of-frame TCR alpha sharing in monozygotic twins but agreed with sharing between unrelated individuals. Zero-insertion analyses could be partly confounded by invariant T cells such as MAIT and iNKT, though diverse VJ usage argued against such confounding for most clonotypes.

From a lookup of the germline V gene (reference sequence), CDR1 and CDR2 are MNHEY and SMNVEV. Inclusive of the bounding cysteine and phenylalanine, the CDR3 is 14 residues long. The kept DNA is CDR3 alone, 42 bases in frame from the first base. The germline ends are 12 bases apart after V is trimmed by 7 bases and J by 0 bases. The library was prepared using 5' RACE. The sequencer listed for this sample is Illumina HiSeq 2000. Template switching added a universal primer binding site, and the final cDNA carried a unique molecular identifier that allowed TCR cDNA molecules to be counted accurately. Specific primers in the conserved constant-segment region were used to synthesize first-strand cDNA for the TCR alpha and beta chains. Each cDNA library was double barcoded, with a SMART-Mk sample barcode plus Illumina barcodes, to control for contamination. TruSeq adapter sequences and Illumina sample barcodes were added in two successive PCR steps. TCR alpha and beta cDNA libraries were sequenced on the Illumina HiSeq platform with custom primers. On the authors' methods: MiGEC processed the raw reads to extract unique molecular identifiers, while MiXCR was used to determine the CDR3 positions. For each individual, recombination models were inferred using an EM algorithm with the repgenHMM and IGoR tools. The tcR package in R was used for shared clonotype analysis, with sharing normalized by the product of cloneset sizes. To study raw recombination free of thymic and clonal selection effects, out-of-frame nonproductive sequences were analyzed. TCRdb reanalyzed the raw reads on its own, using fastp at Q25 for trimming and MiXCR for clone calling, and kept in-frame beta chains. Rows matching on CDR3 protein sequence are summarized as one entry with the most common DNA and genes. Clone size and V and J calls follow TCRdb, not the original study. Across this sample there are around 1.7 million distinct CDR3 sequences, with 25% to 35% seen only once. The ten most abundant clones make up around 0.3% of the sample.

The sample taken for sequencing was cord blood. This TCR derives from a newborn girl in good health. The sequence links TRBV27 to TRBJ1-1; no D gene is confidently identified. The CDR3 in this case is CASTPGRMNTEAFF. The nucleotides read TGTGCCAGCACTCCGGGCAGAATGAACACTGAAGCTTTCTTT.